This T cell receptor beta chain comes out of a study of cytotoxic CD8 clonotypes in ibrutinib-treated CLL. Study at large: Response sampling occurred after a median 12 months of treatment (range 6 to 36). Mean yields were around 250,000 productive templates and over 85,000 productive rearrangements per sample.

Study-level points and caveats: Higher circulating CD8+ T-cell counts strongly accompanied higher baseline clonality, above age-matched healthy donors.

Sequencing sought depths of 1 in 200,000 to 1 in 1 million T cells. Using immunoSEQ multiplex PCR, the repertoire was profiled, and TCRdb retains in-frame clones only, with some absent. This sample has some 23,000 clones, with roughly 74% found just once. This clone was seen once. Its antigen is unknown. The CDR3 is 14 amino acids. The chain uses TRBV12-2 and TRBJ2-1; the D segment call TRBD1 is taken from the table without a DNA check. TRBV12-2 is assigned pseudogene status. Sequenced material: PBMCs, taken after 12 months of ibrutinib treatment. The TCR sequence derives from a human donor with chronic lymphocytic leukemia. CDR3 coding DNA: TGTGCAAGTCGCTTAGTGGGCAGGGTACATGAGCAGTTCTTC. The encoded protein is CASRLVGRVHEQFF.